The rows below give T cell receptor beta chains drawn from one sample of a study of cytomegalovirus exposure and HLA in healthy donors. Assay: immunoSEQ multiplex PCR; the TCRdb copy retains only in-frame clones and omits some. The sample holds 100,000 to 150,000 clones, roughly 82% seen once. Sequences were obtained from PBMCs. The source is a male donor in good health and CMV-seropositive. CDR3s include the opening cysteine and the closing phenylalanine or tryptophan. A D gene is named only where the DNA matches it firmly. Not every row has a clone size; where given, it reads once, few, many or a size class.

CDR3 DNA: TGCGCCAGCAGCTCGGGACAGGGAGGGAAAAAACTGTTTTTT
CDR3 protein: CASSSGQGGKKLFF
V gene: TRBV5-1
J gene: TRBJ1-4
clone size: -
D gene: TRBD1

CDR3 DNA: TGTGCCAGCAGGGAAGGAGGTCTCTATGGCTACACCTTC
CDR3 protein: CASREGGLYGYTF
V gene: TRBV6-1
J gene: TRBJ1-2
clone size: -
D gene: -

CDR3 DNA: TGTGCCAGCAGTTTATTGGGGACAGGACGGGTGAACTATGGCTACACCTTC
CDR3 protein: CASSLLGTGRVNYGYTF
V gene: TRBV27
J gene: TRBJ1-2
clone size: -
D gene: TRBD1

CDR3 DNA: TGTGCCAGCTCACCAGGGACAGGACACACCGGGGAGCTGTTTTTT
CDR3 protein: CASSPGTGHTGELFF
V gene: TRBV18
J gene: TRBJ2-2
clone size: -
D gene: TRBD1

CDR3 DNA: TGTGCCAGCAGCTTAGATAGGACAGGCCCGAGCTCTGGGGCCAACGTCCTGACTTTC
CDR3 protein: CASSLDRTGPSSGANVLTF
V gene: TRBV7-6
J gene: TRBJ2-6
clone size: once
D gene: TRBD1

CDR3 DNA: TGTGCCAGCTCGGTAGTGACAGATACGCAGTATTTT
CDR3 protein: CASSVVTDTQYF
V gene: TRBV28
J gene: TRBJ2-3
clone size: -
D gene: -

CDR3 DNA: TGTGCCAGCAGCCCCAGGGACTATGGCTACACCTTC
CDR3 protein: CASSPRDYGYTF
V gene: TRBV28
J gene: TRBJ1-2
clone size: -
D gene: -

CDR3 DNA: TGTGCCAGCAGCCGGGGACTAGTCGGTGGGCAGTTCTTC
CDR3 protein: CASSRGLVGGQFF
V gene: TRBV5-6
J gene: TRBJ2-1
clone size: -
D gene: TRBD2

CDR3 DNA: TGTGCCAGCAGCTTAGATAAGTTCGAACGGACAGATACGCAGTATTTT
CDR3 protein: CASSLDKFERTDTQYF
V gene: TRBV11-2
J gene: TRBJ2-3
clone size: -
D gene: -

CDR3 DNA: TGTGCCAGCAGCCCAACTAGTAGGAGGGGAGATACGCAGTATTTT
CDR3 protein: CASSPTSRRGDTQYF
V gene: TRBV6-4
J gene: TRBJ2-3
clone size: -
D gene: -

CDR3 DNA: TGTGCCAGCAGTGAAGTGGCTAGCGGGAGGGCCGGAGGCATTCAGTACTTC
CDR3 protein: CASSEVASGRAGGIQYF
V gene: TRBV2
J gene: TRBJ2-4
clone size: -
D gene: TRBD2

CDR3 DNA: TGTGCCAGCAGCGTCGGACAGTCCTATGGCTACACCTTC
CDR3 protein: CASSVGQSYGYTF
V gene: TRBV7-9
J gene: TRBJ1-2
clone size: -
D gene: -

CDR3 DNA: TGTTCCAGCAGCTCCGGGACAGGTCGTAATCAGCCCCAGCATTTT
CDR3 protein: CSSSSGTGRNQPQHF
V gene: TRBV7-9
J gene: TRBJ1-5
clone size: -
D gene: TRBD1

CDR3 DNA: TGTGCCAGCAGCTTGGCGGGAACCGGGGAGCTGTTTTTT
CDR3 protein: CASSLAGTGELFF
V gene: TRBV7-8
J gene: TRBJ2-2
clone size: -
D gene: -

CDR3 DNA: TGTGCCAGCAGTGAACAGGGAGAGACCCAGTACTTC
CDR3 protein: CASSEQGETQYF
V gene: TRBV25-1
J gene: TRBJ2-5
clone size: -
D gene: -

CDR3 DNA: TGTGCCGCCCGGGAGGTGTCTACAGACCCTAGTGGCTACACCTTC
CDR3 protein: CAAREVSTDPSGYTF
V gene: TRBV15
J gene: TRBJ1-2
clone size: -
D gene: -

CDR3 DNA: TGTGCCAGCAGCTTAGTTGCGGGGAGCTCCTACAATGAGCAGTTCTTC
CDR3 protein: CASSLVAGSSYNEQFF
V gene: TRBV7-2
J gene: TRBJ2-1
clone size: -
D gene: -

CDR3 DNA: TGTGCCACCAGCAGAGATCGGACAGATTACGAGCAGTACTTC
CDR3 protein: CATSRDRTDYEQYF
V gene: TRBV15
J gene: TRBJ2-7
clone size: -
D gene: -

CDR3 DNA: TGCAGCGTTGAAGTAGGGGTCAGGGTAGCTTTCTTT
CDR3 protein: CSVEVGVRVAFF
V gene: TRBV29-1
J gene: TRBJ1-1
clone size: -
D gene: -

CDR3 DNA: TGTGCCAGCAGTTACGGCTTGTCCTATAATTCACCCCTCCACTTT
CDR3 protein: CASSYGLSYNSPLHF
V gene: TRBV6-5
J gene: TRBJ1-6
clone size: -
D gene: -

CDR3 DNA: TGCGCCAGCAGCTTATTTCCCGGGACAGGGACCAACTACGAGCAGTACTTC
CDR3 protein: CASSLFPGTGTNYEQYF
V gene: TRBV5-1
J gene: TRBJ2-7
clone size: -
D gene: TRBD1

CDR3 DNA: TGCAGCGTTCCCAGGTCAGGGGGCGCAGATACGCAGTATTTT
CDR3 protein: CSVPRSGGADTQYF
V gene: TRBV29-1
J gene: TRBJ2-3
clone size: few
D gene: TRBD1

CDR3 DNA: TGTGCCAGCAGTTTAAGAATGAAAGGGGACCAGTACTTC
CDR3 protein: CASSLRMKGDQYF
V gene: TRBV27
J gene: TRBJ2-5
clone size: -
D gene: -

CDR3 DNA: TGTGCCAGCAGCCTAAGCAGGGATGGTAATTCACCCCTCCACTTT
CDR3 protein: CASSLSRDGNSPLHF
V gene: TRBV7-2
J gene: TRBJ1-6
clone size: few
D gene: -

CDR3 DNA: TGCGCCAGCAGACCAGGACTCAGCGGGGGGCAGTTCTTC
CDR3 protein: CASRPGLSGGQFF
V gene: TRBV5-1
J gene: TRBJ2-1
clone size: -
D gene: TRBD2

CDR3 DNA: TGTTCCAGCAGCCCACGCGGGCCTTACGAGCAGTACTTC
CDR3 protein: CSSSPRGPYEQYF
V gene: TRBV7-9
J gene: TRBJ2-7
clone size: -
D gene: -

CDR3 DNA: TGTGCCAGCAGTTACTTTTCTGTCGGACAGGTCTATGGCTACACCTTC
CDR3 protein: CASSYFSVGQVYGYTF
V gene: TRBV6-5
J gene: TRBJ1-2
clone size: -
D gene: TRBD1

CDR3 DNA: TGTGCCAGCAGCCTACCTTCGAGCGGGGGGGCCTACAATGAGCAGTTCTTC
CDR3 protein: CASSLPSSGGAYNEQFF
V gene: TRBV5-4
J gene: TRBJ2-1
clone size: -
D gene: TRBD2

CDR3 DNA: TGTGCCAGCAGTTTGGAGGGGGCTCGGAATTCACCCCTCCACTTT
CDR3 protein: CASSLEGARNSPLHF
V gene: TRBV28
J gene: TRBJ1-6
clone size: -
D gene: TRBD1

CDR3 DNA: TGTGCCGTAATATCGGGAGCCAATGAGCAGTTCTTC
CDR3 protein: CAVISGANEQFF
V gene: TRBV6-5
J gene: TRBJ2-1
clone size: once
D gene: -

CDR3 DNA: TGTGCCAGCAGCTTGGATCCGAGCACAGATACGCAGTATTTT
CDR3 protein: CASSLDPSTDTQYF
V gene: TRBV5-5
J gene: TRBJ2-3
clone size: -
D gene: -